The present TCR beta chain was sequenced within a study of control samples from healthy donors and cancer patients. Profiled with immunoSEQ multiplex PCR; TCRdb holds only in-frame clones, not every one. The data show roughly 100,000 clones, about 91% seen once. The germline CDR1 and CDR2 sequences are LGHNT and FRNRAP. The CDR3 sequence is 16 residues long. With 2 bases removed from V and 1 base from J, the gap between germline ends came to 11 bases. Sample: blood. The TCR originated in a woman younger than 30 in good health. This chain connects TRBV12-5 to TRBJ2-2; no definite D call. The CDR3 sequence is CASGLSDPQNTGELFF. CDR3 DNA sequence: TGTGCTAGTGGTTTGTCTGACCCCCAGAACACCGGGGAGCTGTTTTTT.